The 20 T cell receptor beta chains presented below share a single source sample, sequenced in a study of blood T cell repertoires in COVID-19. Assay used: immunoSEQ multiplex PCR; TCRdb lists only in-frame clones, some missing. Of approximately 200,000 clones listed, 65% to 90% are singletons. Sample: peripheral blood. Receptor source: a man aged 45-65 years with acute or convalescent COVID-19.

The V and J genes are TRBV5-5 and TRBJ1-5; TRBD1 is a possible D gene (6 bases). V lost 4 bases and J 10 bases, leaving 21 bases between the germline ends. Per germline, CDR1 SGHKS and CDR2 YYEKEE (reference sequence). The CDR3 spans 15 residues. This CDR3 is CASSASGHSLDPQHF. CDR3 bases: TGTGCCAGCAGCGCCTCGGGACATAGTTTAGATCCCCAGCATTTT.

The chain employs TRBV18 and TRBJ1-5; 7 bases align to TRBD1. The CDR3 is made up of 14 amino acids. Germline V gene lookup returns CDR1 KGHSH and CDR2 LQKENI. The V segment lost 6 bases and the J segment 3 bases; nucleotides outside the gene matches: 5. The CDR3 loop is CASSLGQANQPQHF. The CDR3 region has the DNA TGTGCCAGCTCCCTCGGACAGGCCAATCAGCCCCAGCATTTT. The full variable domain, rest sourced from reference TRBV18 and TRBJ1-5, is NAGVMQNPRHLVRRRGQEARLRCSPMKGHSHVYWYRQLPEEGLKFMVYLQKENIIDESGMPKERFSAEFPKEGPSILRIQQVVRGDSAAYFCASSLGQANQPQHFGDGTRLSIL.

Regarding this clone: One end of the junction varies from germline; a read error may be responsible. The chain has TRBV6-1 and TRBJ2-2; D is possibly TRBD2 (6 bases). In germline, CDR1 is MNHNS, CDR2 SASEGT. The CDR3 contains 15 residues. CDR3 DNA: TGTGCCAGCACTGAAAGGGCAGGGAGGACCGGGGAGCTGTTTTTT. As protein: CASTERAGRTGELFF.

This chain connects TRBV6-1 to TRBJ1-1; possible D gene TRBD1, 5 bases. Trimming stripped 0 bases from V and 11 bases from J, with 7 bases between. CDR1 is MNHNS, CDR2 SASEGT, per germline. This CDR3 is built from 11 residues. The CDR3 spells CASSEAGGAFF. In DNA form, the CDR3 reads TGTGCCAGCAGTGAAGCGGGGGGGGCTTTCTTT.

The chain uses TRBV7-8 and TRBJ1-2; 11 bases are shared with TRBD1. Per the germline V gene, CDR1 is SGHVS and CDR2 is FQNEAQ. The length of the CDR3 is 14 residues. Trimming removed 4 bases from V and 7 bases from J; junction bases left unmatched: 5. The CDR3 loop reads CASSSGQGAGGYTF. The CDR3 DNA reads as TGTGCCAGCAGCTCAGGACAGGGGGCCGGTGGCTACACCTTC.

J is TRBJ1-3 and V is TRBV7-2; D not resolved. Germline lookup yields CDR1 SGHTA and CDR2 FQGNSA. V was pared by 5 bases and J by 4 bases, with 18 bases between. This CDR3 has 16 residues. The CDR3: CASSMWASTGGNTIYF. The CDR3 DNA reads TGTGCCAGCAGCATGTGGGCCTCTACGGGGGGAAACACCATATATTTT.

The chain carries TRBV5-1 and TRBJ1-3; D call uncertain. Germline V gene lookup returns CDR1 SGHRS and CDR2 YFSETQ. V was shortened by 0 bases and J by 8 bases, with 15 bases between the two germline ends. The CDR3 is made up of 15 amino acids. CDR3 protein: CASSLVGETYDTIYF. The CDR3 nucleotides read TGCGCCAGCAGCTTGGTCGGGGAAACGTACGACACCATATATTTT.

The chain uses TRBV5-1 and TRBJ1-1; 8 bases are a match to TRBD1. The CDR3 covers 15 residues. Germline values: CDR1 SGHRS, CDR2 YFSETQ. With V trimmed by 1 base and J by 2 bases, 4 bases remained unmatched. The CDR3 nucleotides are TGCGCCAGCAGCTTGCCGGGACAGGCTAACACTGAAGCTTTCTTT. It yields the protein CASSLPGQANTEAFF.

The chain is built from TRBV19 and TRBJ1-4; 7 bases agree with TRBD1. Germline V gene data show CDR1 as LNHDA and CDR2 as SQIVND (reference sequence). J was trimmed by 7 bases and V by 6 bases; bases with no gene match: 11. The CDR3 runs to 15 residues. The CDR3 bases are TGTGCCAGTAGCCAAAAAGCCAGGGGGAGTGAAAAACTGTTTTTT. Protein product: CASSQKARGSEKLFF.

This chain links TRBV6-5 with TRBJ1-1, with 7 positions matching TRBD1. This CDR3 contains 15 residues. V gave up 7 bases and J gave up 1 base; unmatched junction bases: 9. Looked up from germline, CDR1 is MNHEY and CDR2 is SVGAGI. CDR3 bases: TGTGCCAGCACGTCACAGGGGTGGGCGAACACTGAAGCTTTCTTT. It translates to CASTSQGWANTEAFF.

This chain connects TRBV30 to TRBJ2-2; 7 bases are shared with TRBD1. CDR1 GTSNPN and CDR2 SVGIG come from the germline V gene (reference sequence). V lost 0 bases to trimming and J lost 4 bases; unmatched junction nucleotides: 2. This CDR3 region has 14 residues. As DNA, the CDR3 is TGTGCCTGGAGTGTTGGGACAGTCACCGGGGAGCTGTTTTTT. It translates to CAWSVGTVTGELFF.

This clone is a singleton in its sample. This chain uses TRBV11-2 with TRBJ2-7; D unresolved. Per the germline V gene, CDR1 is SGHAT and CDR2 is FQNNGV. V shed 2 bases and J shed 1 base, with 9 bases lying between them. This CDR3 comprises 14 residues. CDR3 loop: CASSLPPLSYEQYF. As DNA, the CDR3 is TGTGCCAGCAGCTTACCGCCCCTATCCTACGAGCAGTACTTC.

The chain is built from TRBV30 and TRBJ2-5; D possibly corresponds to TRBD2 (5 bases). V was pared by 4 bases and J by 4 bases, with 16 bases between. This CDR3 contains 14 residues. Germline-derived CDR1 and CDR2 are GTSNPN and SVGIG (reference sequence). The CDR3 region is CAWTPLRVGETQYF. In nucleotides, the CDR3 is TGTGCCTGGACCCCCTTGCGGGTCGGAGAGACCCAGTACTTC.

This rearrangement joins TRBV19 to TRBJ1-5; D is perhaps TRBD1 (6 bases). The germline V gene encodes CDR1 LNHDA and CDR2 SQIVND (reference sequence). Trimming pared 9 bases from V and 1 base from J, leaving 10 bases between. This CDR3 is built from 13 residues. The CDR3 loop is CASGQPSNQPQHF. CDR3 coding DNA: TGTGCCAGCGGACAGCCGAGCAATCAGCCCCAGCATTTT.

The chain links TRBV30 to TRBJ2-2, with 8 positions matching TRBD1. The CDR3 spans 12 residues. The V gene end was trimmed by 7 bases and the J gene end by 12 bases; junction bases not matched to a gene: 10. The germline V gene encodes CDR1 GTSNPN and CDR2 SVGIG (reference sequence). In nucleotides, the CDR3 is TGTGCCTACGGACAGGGTACATGGAAGCTGTTTTTT. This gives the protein CAYGQGTWKLFF.

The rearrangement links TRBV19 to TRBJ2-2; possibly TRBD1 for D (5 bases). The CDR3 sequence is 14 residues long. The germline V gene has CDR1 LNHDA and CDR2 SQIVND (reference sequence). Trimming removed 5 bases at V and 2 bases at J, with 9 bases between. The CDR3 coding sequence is TGTGCCAGTAGTCGGACATTTAACACCGGGGAGCTGTTTTTT. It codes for CASSRTFNTGELFF.

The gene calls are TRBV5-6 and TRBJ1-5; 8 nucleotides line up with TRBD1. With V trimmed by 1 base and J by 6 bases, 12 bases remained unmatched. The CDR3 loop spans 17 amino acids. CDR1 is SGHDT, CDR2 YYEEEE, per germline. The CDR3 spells CASSLRQGARNGQPQHF. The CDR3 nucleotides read TGTGCCAGCAGCTTGAGGCAGGGGGCGCGTAATGGTCAGCCCCAGCATTTT.

The CDR3 coding sequence is TGTGCCAGCAGCAAAAGCTCTGGACTAGCGGCGGCCCCGGGCACCGGGGAGCTGTTTTTT. Encoded protein: CASSKSSGLAAAPGTGELFF. The chain couples TRBV21-1 to TRBJ2-2; the table calls TRBD2, which could not be checked here. TRBV21-1 is termed a pseudogene. This CDR3 has 20 amino acids.

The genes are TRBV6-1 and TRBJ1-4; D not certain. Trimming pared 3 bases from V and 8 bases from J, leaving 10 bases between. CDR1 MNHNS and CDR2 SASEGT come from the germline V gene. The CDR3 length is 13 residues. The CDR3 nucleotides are TGTGCCAGCAGTGAGGTCAGGCTCGAAAAACTGTTTTTT. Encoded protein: CASSEVRLEKLFF.

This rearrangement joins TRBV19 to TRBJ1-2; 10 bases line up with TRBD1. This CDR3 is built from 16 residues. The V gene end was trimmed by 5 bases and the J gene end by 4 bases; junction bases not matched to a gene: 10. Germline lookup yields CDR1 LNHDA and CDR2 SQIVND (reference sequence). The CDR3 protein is CASSLTGGKVSYGYTF. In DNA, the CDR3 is TGTGCCAGTAGTCTGACAGGGGGCAAGGTGTCCTATGGCTACACCTTC.